This T cell receptor beta chain was obtained from a study of beta chain features in type 1 diabetes. Across the whole study: No patient-donor differences in age, gender, total cells or subset yield.

Concerning this clone: Antigen: not known.

The entirety of the isolated RNA underwent reverse transcription, so expressed TCRB transcripts were sequenced. Assay used: immunoSEQ multiplex PCR; TCRdb lists only in-frame clones, some missing. The sample lists 500,000 to 700,000 clones, 15% occurring once. Whole-study results and caveats: Any role of HLA type in TCRB rearrangement remained unresolved here. When VDJ junctions were examined, type 1 diabetes patients showed fewer insertions and more deletions.

Sorted populations all exceeded 95% purity. Germline V gene lookup returns CDR1 MGHDK and CDR2 SYGVNS. CDR3 size: 14 residues. V shed 9 bases, J shed 1 base, and the junction held 5 bases outside the gene matches. The receptor comes from a man younger than 30 in good health. This chain uses TRBV25-1 with TRBJ1-5; 8 bases align to TRBD1. The sequencing input was naive CD4+ T cells from blood. CDR3: CASQDRASNQPQHF. The CDR3 bases are TGTGCCAGTCAGGACAGGGCAAGCAATCAGCCCCAGCATTTT.